There are many counts of the clone carrying this T cell receptor (beta chain). A single record per CDR3 protein comes from TCRdb applying MiXCR to the RACE reads. The sample includes some 380,000 distinct CDR3 sequences, around 5% of them seen just once. This sample was taken from a study of human T cells and chemical hapten exposure. Study-wide context: Upper-back patch tests with 0.01% DPC were read at 6 days.

The CDR3 runs 16 residues. V was trimmed by 0 bases and J by 8 bases, leaving 16 bases between them. CDR1 is SGHAT and CDR2 is FQNNGV in the germline V gene. Time point reported: patch test 1, 2 weeks after DPC sensitization. Treatment noted: therapeutic diphenylcyclopropenone sensitization with weekly scalp DPC. Donors, patients with alopecia ranging from 18 to 70 years old and judged suitable for DPC, provided samples. The V call is TRBV11-2, the J call TRBJ1-4; no firm D call. Sequences were derived from whole blood, sampled in connection with sensitization to the hapten diphenylcyclopropenone (DPC). The receptor comes from a woman in her forties or fifties with alopecia areata. Some clones in this sample may be carry-over from other donors' samples. The CDR3 loop is CASSLDSDFRLEKLFF. The CDR3 DNA follows: TGTGCCAGCAGCTTAGATTCGGATTTCCGTCTGGAAAAACTGTTTTTT.